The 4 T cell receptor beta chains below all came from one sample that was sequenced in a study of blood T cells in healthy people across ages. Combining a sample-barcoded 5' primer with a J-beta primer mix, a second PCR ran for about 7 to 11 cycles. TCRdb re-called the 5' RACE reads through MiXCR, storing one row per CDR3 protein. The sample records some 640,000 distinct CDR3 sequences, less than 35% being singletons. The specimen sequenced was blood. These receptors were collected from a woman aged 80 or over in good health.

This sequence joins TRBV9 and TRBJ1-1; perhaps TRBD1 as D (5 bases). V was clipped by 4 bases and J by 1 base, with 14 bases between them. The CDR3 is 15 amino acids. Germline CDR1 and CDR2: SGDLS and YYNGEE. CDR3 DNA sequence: TGTGCCAGCAGCCCCCGGGACCTAACGAACACTGAAGCTTTCTTT. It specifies CASSPRDLTNTEAFF. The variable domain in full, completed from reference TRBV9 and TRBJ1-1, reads DSGVTQTPKHLITATGQRVTLRCSPRSGDLSVYWYQQSLDQGLQFLIQYYNGEERAKGNILERFSAQQFPDLHSELNLSSLELGDSALYFCASSPRDLTNTEAFFGQGTRLTVV.

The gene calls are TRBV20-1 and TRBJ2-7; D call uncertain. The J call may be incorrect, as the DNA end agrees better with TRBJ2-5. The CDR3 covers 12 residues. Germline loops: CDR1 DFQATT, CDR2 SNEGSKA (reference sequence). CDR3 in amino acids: CSARDGGGTQYF. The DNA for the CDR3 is TGCAGTGCTAGAGATGGTGGTGGGACCCAGTACTTC.

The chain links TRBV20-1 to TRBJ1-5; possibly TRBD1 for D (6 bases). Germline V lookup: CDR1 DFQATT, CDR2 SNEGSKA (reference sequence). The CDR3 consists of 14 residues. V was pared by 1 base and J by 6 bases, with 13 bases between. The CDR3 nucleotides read TGCAGTGCTAGAGCAGGGGCCGCGGTTCAGCCCCAGCATTTT. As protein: CSARAGAAVQPQHF.

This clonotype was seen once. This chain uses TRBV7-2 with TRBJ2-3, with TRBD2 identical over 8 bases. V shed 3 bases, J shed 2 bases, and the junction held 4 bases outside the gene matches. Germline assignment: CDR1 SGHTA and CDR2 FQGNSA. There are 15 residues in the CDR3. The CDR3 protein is CASSFLAGNTDTQYF. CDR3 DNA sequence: TGTGCCAGCAGCTTCTTAGCGGGGAACACAGATACGCAGTATTTT.